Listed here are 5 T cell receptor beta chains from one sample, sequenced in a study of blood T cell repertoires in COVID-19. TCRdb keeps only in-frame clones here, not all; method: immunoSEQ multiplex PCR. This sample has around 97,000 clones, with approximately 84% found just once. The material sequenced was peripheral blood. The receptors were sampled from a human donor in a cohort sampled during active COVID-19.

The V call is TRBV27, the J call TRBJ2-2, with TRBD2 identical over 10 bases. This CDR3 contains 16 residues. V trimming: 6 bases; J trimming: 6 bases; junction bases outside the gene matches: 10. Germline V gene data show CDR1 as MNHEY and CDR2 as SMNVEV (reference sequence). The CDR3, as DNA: TGTGCCAGCAGCCAAGCCGGGACTAGCGTTCCCGGGGAGCTGTTTTTT. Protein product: CASSQAGTSVPGELFF.

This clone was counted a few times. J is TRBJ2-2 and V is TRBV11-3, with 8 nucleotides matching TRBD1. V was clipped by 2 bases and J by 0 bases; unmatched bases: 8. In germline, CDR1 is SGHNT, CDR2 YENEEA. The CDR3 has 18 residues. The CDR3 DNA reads TGTGCCAGCAGCTTAACCACCTGGGACAGGCCGAACACCGGGGAGCTGTTTTTT. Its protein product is CASSLTTWDRPNTGELFF. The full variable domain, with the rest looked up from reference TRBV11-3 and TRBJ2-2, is EAGVVQSPRYKIIEKKQPVAFWCNPISGHNTLYWYLQNLGQGPELLIRYENEEAVDDSQLPKDRFSAERLKGVDSTLKIQPAELGDSAVYLCASSLTTWDRPNTGELFFGEGSRLTVL.

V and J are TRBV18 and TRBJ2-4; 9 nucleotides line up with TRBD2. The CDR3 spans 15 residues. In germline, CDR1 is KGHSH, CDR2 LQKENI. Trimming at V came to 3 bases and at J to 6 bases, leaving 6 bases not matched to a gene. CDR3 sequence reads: CASSPPAGGRNIQYF. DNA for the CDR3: TGTGCCAGCTCACCCCCGGCGGGGGGGAGAAACATTCAGTACTTC.

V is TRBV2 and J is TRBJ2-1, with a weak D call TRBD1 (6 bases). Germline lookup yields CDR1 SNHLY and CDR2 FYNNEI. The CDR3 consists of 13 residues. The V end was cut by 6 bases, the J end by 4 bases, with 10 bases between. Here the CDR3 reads CASSADSYNEQFF. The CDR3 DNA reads TGTGCCAGCAGCGCGGACAGTTACAATGAGCAGTTCTTC.

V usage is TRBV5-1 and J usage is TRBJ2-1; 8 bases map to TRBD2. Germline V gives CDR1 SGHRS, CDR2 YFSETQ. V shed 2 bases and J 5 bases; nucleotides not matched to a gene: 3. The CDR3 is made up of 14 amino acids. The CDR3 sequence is CASSFTSGDNEQFF. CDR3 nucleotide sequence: TGCGCCAGCAGCTTTACTAGCGGAGACAATGAGCAGTTCTTC. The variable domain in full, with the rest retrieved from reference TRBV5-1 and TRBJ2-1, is KAGVTQTPRYLIKTRGQQVTLSCSPISGHRSVSWYQQTPGQGLQFLFEYFSETQRNKGNFPGRFSGRQFSNSRSEMNVSTLELGDSALYLCASSFTSGDNEQFFGPGTRLTVL.